This T cell receptor beta chain appears in the sequencing data of a study of regulatory T cells in long-lasting Graves disease. Researchers made TCR beta libraries by using iRepertoire HTBI primers and running Arm-PCR on CDR3 regions. TCRdb itself ran the multiplex PCR reads through MiXCR, one entry per CDR3 protein. The repertoire consists of approximately 400,000 distinct CDR3 sequences, with 15% occurring once and the leading ten covering 22%. This clonotype was found a few times. The CDR3 spans 13 residues. The V gene's germline CDR1 is SQVTM and CDR2 ANQGSEA. V was pared by 4 bases and J by 4 bases, with 14 bases between. Sample time point: newly diagnosed GD, antithyroid drugs for less than 3 months. Preparation of the TCR library used RNA extracted from PBMCs. The EDTA tubes were filled with around 9.2 milliliters of drawn peripheral blood.

The V gene is TRBV29-1, the J gene TRBJ2-7; D ambiguous. This clonotype originated in a female donor with Graves disease. The specimen was peripheral blood mononuclear cells (PBMCs), collected at new diagnosis, from a patient treated with antithyroid drugs. The CDR3 loop reads CSVGAESPYEQYF. The CDR3 DNA is TGCAGCGTTGGGGCGGAGTCTCCGTACGAGCAGTACTTC.